This TCR beta chain was sequenced for a study of blood T cell repertoires in COVID-19 (dated by TCRdb to the early 2020s). With respect to the entire study: Collaborator samples came from the United States, Italy and Spain and covered acute and convalescent phases of COVID-19. The material from the prospective study consisted of cDNA or gDNA derived from T cells, B-cell-depleted T cells, or PBMCs. Subjects who had been exposed to COVID-19, were actively infected with it, or had recovered from it provided the deeply sampled blood TCRbeta repertoires that made up the dataset. The repertoires were made available in a free public database intended to serve as a resource for research on the immune response to SARS-CoV-2. Samples were obtained from the ongoing ImmuneRACE study (first 160 participants) and from some 1,300 subjects provided by 6 global collaborators. Nearly every sample came with metadata listing a de-identified subject ID, COVID-19 status, age in years and sex. Where available, HLA class I and class II types were obtained from metadata supplied by the sample provider rather than from assay-based typing.

TCRbeta CDR3 regions were amplified from genomic DNA using the immunoSEQ Assay, a bias-controlled multiplex PCR. Per the authors' processing: The number of nucleated cells in each sample was estimated by amplification of reference gene primers within the assay. To quantify the absolute abundance of each unique TCRbeta CDR3 rearrangement, sequence reads were collapsed and filtered. Productive Simpson clonality was computed per sample as the square root of Simpson's diversity index over productive rearrangements. Imported from immuneACCESS, the table was reduced by TCRdb to in-frame sequences with V and J called. These copies leave out some clones; in studies compared against another copy, an unresolved V gene accounts for under half, and the cause of the remainder is not known. From that table come the V and J calls and clone size; the DNA was used to work out D and trimming. This sample has about 150,000 clones in its table, and approximately 80% of those were observed once. 12% of the sample comes from the top ten.

One collaborating source in Seattle enrolled patients while the patients were actively infected and followed the patients over time throughout the course of disease. The collaborating institutions used their own protocols to collect whole blood in K2EDTA tubes. For TCRbeta analysis, collaborator samples were shipped as frozen whole blood, as isolated PBMCs, or as DNA extracted from either sample type. Concerning this clone: Its cognate antigen has yet to be identified. One base away there is no much larger clone; base qualities are not given.

The CDR3 measures 17 amino acids from cysteine to phenylalanine. Just the 51-base CDR3 DNA is kept, in frame starting at base 1. The V end loses 0 bases and the J end loses 0 bases, and a stretch of 15 bases separates them. As encoded in the germline V gene, CDR1 is SGDLS while CDR2 is YYNGEE. General findings and caveats noted by the study authors: The amount of clinical and demographic metadata varied by source and participant and was provided uncurated.

The chain joins TRBV9 to TRBJ1-1, with a tentative D gene TRBD1 over 6 matching bases. The TCR originated in a woman aged 60-75 years with COVID-19, enrolled during active disease. What was sequenced was peripheral blood. The CDR3 region reads CASSVVSGGPLNTEAFF. In nucleotide form, the sequence is TGTGCCAGCAGCGTAGTTAGCGGGGGGCCGTTGAACACTGAAGCTTTCTTT.